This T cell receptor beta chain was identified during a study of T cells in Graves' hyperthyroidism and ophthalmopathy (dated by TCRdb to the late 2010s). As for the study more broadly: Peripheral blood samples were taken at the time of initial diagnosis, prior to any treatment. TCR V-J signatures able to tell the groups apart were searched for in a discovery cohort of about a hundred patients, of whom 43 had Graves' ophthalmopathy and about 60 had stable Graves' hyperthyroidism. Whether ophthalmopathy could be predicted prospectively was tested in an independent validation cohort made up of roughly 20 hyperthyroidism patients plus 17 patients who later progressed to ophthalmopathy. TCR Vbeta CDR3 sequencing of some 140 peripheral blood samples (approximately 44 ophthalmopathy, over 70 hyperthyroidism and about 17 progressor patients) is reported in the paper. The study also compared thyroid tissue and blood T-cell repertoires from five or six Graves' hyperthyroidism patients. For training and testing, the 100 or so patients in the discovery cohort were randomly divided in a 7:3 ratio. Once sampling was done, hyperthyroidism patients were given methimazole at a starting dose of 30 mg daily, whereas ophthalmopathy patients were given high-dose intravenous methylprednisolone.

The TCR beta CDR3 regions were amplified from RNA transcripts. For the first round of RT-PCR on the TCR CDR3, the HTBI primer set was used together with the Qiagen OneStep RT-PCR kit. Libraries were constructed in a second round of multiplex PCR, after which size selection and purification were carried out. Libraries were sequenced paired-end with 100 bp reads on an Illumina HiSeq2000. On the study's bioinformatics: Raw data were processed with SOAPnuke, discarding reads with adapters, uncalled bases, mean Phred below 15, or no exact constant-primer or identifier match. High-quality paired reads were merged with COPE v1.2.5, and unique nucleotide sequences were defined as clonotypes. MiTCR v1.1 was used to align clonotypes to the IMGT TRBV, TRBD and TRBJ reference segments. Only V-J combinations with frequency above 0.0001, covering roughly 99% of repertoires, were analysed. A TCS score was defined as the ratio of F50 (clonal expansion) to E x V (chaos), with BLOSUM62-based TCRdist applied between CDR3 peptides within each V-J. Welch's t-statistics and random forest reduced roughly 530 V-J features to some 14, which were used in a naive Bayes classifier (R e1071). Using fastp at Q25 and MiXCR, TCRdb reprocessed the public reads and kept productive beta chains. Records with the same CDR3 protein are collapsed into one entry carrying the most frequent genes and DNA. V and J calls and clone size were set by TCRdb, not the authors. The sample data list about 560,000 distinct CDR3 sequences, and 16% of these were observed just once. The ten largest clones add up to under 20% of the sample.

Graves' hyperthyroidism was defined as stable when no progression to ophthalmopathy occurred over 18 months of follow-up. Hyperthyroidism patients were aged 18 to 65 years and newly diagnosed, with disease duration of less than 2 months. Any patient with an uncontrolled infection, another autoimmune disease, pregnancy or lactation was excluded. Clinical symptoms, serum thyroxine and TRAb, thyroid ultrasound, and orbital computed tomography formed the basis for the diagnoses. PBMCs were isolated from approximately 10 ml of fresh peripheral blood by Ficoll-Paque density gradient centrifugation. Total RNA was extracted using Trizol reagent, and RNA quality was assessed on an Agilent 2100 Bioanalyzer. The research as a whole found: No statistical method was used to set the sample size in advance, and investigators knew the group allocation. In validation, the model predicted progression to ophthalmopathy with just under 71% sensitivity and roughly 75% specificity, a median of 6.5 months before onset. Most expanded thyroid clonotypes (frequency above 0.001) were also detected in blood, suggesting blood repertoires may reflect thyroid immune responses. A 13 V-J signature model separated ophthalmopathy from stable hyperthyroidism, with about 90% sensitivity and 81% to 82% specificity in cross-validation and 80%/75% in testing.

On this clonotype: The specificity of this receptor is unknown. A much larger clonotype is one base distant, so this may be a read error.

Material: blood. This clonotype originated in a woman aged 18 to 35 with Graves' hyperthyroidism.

The DNA is TGTGCCAGCAGCCAAGTCTCGGGGTCGCAGCCCCAGCCTTTT. The resulting protein is CASSQVSGSQPQPF. Rearrangement joined TRBV7-2 to TRBJ1-5; too little of a D gene remains to name it. Inclusive of the bounding cysteine and phenylalanine, the CDR3 is 14 residues long. This entry keeps only the CDR3 DNA: 42 bases, framed from base 1. The germline V gene specifies SGHTA as CDR1 and FQGNSA as CDR2.